The 8 T cell receptor beta chains below all came from one sample that was sequenced in a study of T cell repertoires in cytomegalovirus infection. Antigens for these TCRs are unknown. TCRdb re-derived calls from the reads in MiXCR, one entry per CDR3 protein. The sample contains over 250,000 distinct CDR3 sequences, less than 25% of which appear only once. The specimen was cultured PBMCs, collected from culture after CMV antigen stimulation. These receptors originate from a human donor in good health (CMV status not recorded). Some clones in this sample may be carry-over from other donors' samples.

This clonotype was detected a few times. The genes are TRBV24-1 and TRBJ2-5; 7 bases agree with TRBD1. The CDR3 covers 14 residues. Per the germline V gene, CDR1 is KGHDR and CDR2 is SFDVKD. With V trimmed by 4 bases and J by 2 bases, 3 bases remained unmatched. CDR3 sequence reads: CATSDSGQQETQYF. CDR3 nucleotide sequence: TGTGCCACCAGTGACTCGGGACAGCAAGAGACCCAGTACTTC.

The chain is built from TRBV9 and TRBJ2-4, with 11 bases aligning to TRBD2. With V trimmed by 3 bases and J by 2 bases, 1 base remained unmatched. The CDR3 runs 15 residues. From germline, CDR1 is SGDLS and CDR2 YYNGEE. CDR3 protein: CASSGLAGPKNIQYF. Here the CDR3 DNA reads TGTGCCAGCAGCGGACTAGCGGGACCCAAAAACATTCAGTACTTC.

J is TRBJ2-5 and V is TRBV2, with D unclear. Deletions cut 6 bases from V and 1 base from J, with 12 bases between. The CDR3 is made up of 14 amino acids. Germline values: CDR1 SNHLY, CDR2 FYNNEI. CDR3: CASRLSWLQETQYF. The CDR3 DNA reads as TGTGCCAGCAGACTTTCGTGGCTCCAAGAGACCCAGTACTTC.

This clonotype was observed many times. This chain joins TRBV7-9 and TRBJ2-5, with D uncertain. Germline CDR1 is SEHNR and CDR2 is FQNEAQ (reference sequence). The CDR3 covers 14 residues. V dropped 2 bases and J dropped 1 base, with 8 bases sitting between them. The CDR3 sequence is CASSLSGFQETQYF. In nucleotides, the CDR3 is TGTGCCAGCAGCTTATCGGGTTTCCAAGAGACCCAGTACTTC.

The chain recombines TRBV13 with TRBJ2-7; the match to TRBD2 covers 8 bases. Germline V CDR1 and CDR2: PRHDT, FYEKMQ (reference sequence). The CDR3 totals 16 residues. The V and J ends lost 3 bases and 2 bases, in that order; junction bases with no gene match: 9. CDR3 DNA: TGTGCCAGCAGCTTCGGGAGGGCCCGTCTGACCTACGAGCAGTACTTC. Encoded protein: CASSFGRARLTYEQYF.

This clonotype was detected many times. V gene TRBV7-2 combines with J gene TRBJ2-7, with D possibly TRBD2 on 5 matching bases. This CDR3 has 14 amino acids. V was pared by 5 bases and J by 0 bases, with 11 bases between. Per the germline V gene, CDR1 is SGHTA and CDR2 is FQGNSA. CDR3 amino acids: CASSPDYVSYEQYF. The DNA for the CDR3 is TGTGCCAGCAGCCCCGACTACGTCTCCTACGAGCAGTACTTC.

The chain joins TRBV5-1 to TRBJ2-2; 8 bases align to TRBD1. CDR3 length: 16 amino acids. V trimming: 3 bases; J trimming: 4 bases; junction bases outside the gene matches: 8. From germline, CDR1 is SGHRS and CDR2 YFSETQ. The CDR3: CASSSETGVSTGELFF. CDR3 DNA: TGCGCCAGCAGCTCAGAGACAGGGGTCAGCACCGGGGAGCTGTTTTTT.

This clonotype was seen ten or more times. The chain uses TRBV7-2 and TRBJ2-3, with 7 bases fitting TRBD2. Trimming took 5 bases from V and 6 from J; bases not matched to a gene: 8. The CDR3 spans 14 residues. Germline CDR1 is SGHTA and CDR2 is FQGNSA. CDR3 region: CASSQGSGSDTQYF. The CDR3 coding sequence is TGTGCCAGCAGCCAAGGTAGCGGGTCGGATACGCAGTATTTT.